These 32 T cell receptor beta chains originate from one sample sequenced in a study of shared clonotypes between healthy human individuals. Profiled with immunoSEQ multiplex PCR; TCRdb holds only in-frame clones, not every one. The table has about 2.4 million clones, 90% to 95% seen once. The sample was naive CD4+ T cells sorted from blood. The subset denotes: CD45RA+ positively selected. These receptors all come from a man in his late teens or twenties in good health.

This chain connects TRBV6-6 to TRBJ2-1; unclear D gene. Germline assignment: CDR1 MNHNY and CDR2 SVGAGI (reference sequence). V lost 2 bases and J 0 bases, leaving 11 bases between the germline ends. This CDR3 comprises 16 residues. The CDR3 loop reads CASSYRSVSSYNEQFF. The CDR3 DNA reads TGTGCCAGCAGTTACCGAAGCGTAAGCTCCTACAATGAGCAGTTCTTC.

The chain's CDR3 is CASSGYSNEQFF. CDR3 nucleotides: TGTGCCAGCAGTGGATATAGCAATGAGCAGTTCTTC. V gene TRBV6-6 combines with J gene TRBJ2-1; D remains ambiguous. Germline V CDR1 and CDR2: MNHNY, SVGAGI (reference sequence). This CDR3 region has 12 residues. Trimming left V 5 bases short and J 6 bases short, with 8 bases between.

CDR3 sequence reads: CASSLGDRVYNEQFF. CDR3 sequence (DNA): TGTGCCAGCAGCTTAGGTGACCGGGTATACAATGAGCAGTTCTTC. The rearrangement links TRBV7-8 to TRBJ2-1; no firm D call. Germline V gene sequence: CDR1 SGHVS, CDR2 FQNEAQ. Trimming stripped 1 base from V and 4 bases from J, with 11 bases between. This CDR3 has 15 residues.

This chain uses TRBV25-1 with TRBJ1-5, with 9 bases identical to TRBD1. Germline V gene sequence: CDR1 MGHDK, CDR2 SYGVNS. The CDR3 length is 12 residues. With 10 bases clipped from V and 5 bases from J, the junction kept 3 bases outside the gene matches. As DNA, the CDR3 is TGTGCCACTAGACAGGGGGATCAGCCCCAGCATTTT. Its protein product is CATRQGDQPQHF.

The rearrangement uses TRBV19 and TRBJ2-2; perhaps TRBD2 as D (5 bases). Germline CDR1 and CDR2: LNHDA and SQIVND (reference sequence). The CDR3 loop spans 15 amino acids. Trimming pared 3 bases from V and 6 bases from J, leaving 14 bases between. CDR3 DNA sequence: TGTGCCAGTAGTATCGCCGGGATTCGGGCCGGGGAGCTGTTTTTT. It specifies CASSIAGIRAGELFF. Drawing the rest from reference TRBV19 and TRBJ2-2, the complete variable domain is DGGITQSPKYLFRKEGQNVTLSCEQNLNHDAMYWYRQDPGQGLRLIYYSQIVNDFQKGDIAEGYSVSREKKESFPLTVTSAQKNPTAFYLCASSIAGIRAGELFFGEGSRLTVL.

The chain links TRBV2 to TRBJ2-2, with 8 nucleotides matching TRBD2. This CDR3 has 17 amino acids. The V gene end was trimmed by 2 bases and the J gene end by 0 bases; junction bases not matched to a gene: 5. From germline, CDR1 is SNHLY and CDR2 FYNNEI. The CDR3 protein is CASSEPPLAANTGELFF. The DNA of the CDR3 is TGTGCCAGCAGTGAACCTCCACTAGCGGCGAACACCGGGGAGCTGTTTTTT.

This clone was recorded only once. The chain couples TRBV15 to TRBJ1-1, with D possibly TRBD1 on 5 matching bases. This CDR3 is built from 13 residues. The V gene's germline CDR1 is LNHNV and CDR2 YYDKDF (reference sequence). V was pared by 5 bases and J by 3 bases, with 10 bases between. In nucleotides, the CDR3 is TGTGCCACCAGCCGGCCAGGGTACACTGAAGCTTTCTTT. Protein: CATSRPGYTEAFF.

This chain connects TRBV6-5 to TRBJ2-5; D is perhaps TRBD2 (7 bases). Looked up from germline, CDR1 is MNHEY and CDR2 is SVGAGI. CDR3 length: 14 residues. The germline V and J ends were trimmed by 7 bases and 3 bases, with 15 bases remaining between them. The CDR3 DNA is TGTGCCAGCATGGAGCGGGGACACAAAGAGACCCAGTACTTC. This translates into CASMERGHKETQYF.

The V call is TRBV29-1, the J call TRBJ2-3; TRBD2 is a possible D gene (6 bases). From germline, CDR1 is SQVTM and CDR2 ANQGSEA. V was shortened by 8 bases and J by 5 bases, with 8 bases between the two germline ends. The CDR3 has 10 residues. DNA for the CDR3: TGCAGCCTTAGCGGAGATACGCAGTATTTT. It codes for CSLSGDTQYF.

The chain is built from TRBV11-2 and TRBJ2-6; D is ambiguous. The germline gives CDR1 SGHAT, CDR2 FQNNGV. CDR3 length equals 15 residues. Deletions cut 3 bases from V and 4 bases from J, with 10 bases between. The CDR3 DNA reads TGTGCCAGCAGCTTTTCTGGTTCGGGGGCCAACGTCCTGACTTTC. Residues: CASSFSGSGANVLTF.

This clone was observed once. The chain uses TRBV4-3 and TRBJ2-7, with 10 positions matching TRBD1. This CDR3 has 15 amino acids. CDR1 and CDR2 (germline): LGHNA, YSLEER. V dropped 6 bases and J dropped 6; count of bases not matched to a gene: 11. This CDR3 is CASSPTGGALTEQYF. CDR3 coding DNA: TGCGCCAGCAGTCCGACAGGGGGCGCGTTAACCGAGCAGTACTTC.

This clone was picked up a small number of times. Other DNA sequences in this specimen translate into the identical CDR3. This chain joins TRBV18 and TRBJ2-7; TRBD1 matches 8 bases. Losses at the gene ends were 6 bases for V and 1 base for J; bases not matched to a gene: 8. The CDR3 is made up of 15 amino acids. In germline, CDR1 is KGHSH, CDR2 LQKENI. CDR3 sequence reads: CASSRGQGESYEQYF. CDR3 DNA sequence: TGTGCCAGCTCCCGCGGACAGGGAGAGTCCTACGAGCAGTACTTC.

CDR3: CASRRSGASTDTQYF. As DNA, the CDR3 is TGTGCCAGCAGACGTAGCGGGGCTTCCACAGATACGCAGTATTTT. This chain uses TRBV25-1 with TRBJ2-3; 8 positions match TRBD2. The CDR3 spans 15 residues. CDR1 and CDR2 from the germline V gene are MGHDK and SYGVNS. V lost 6 bases to trimming and J lost 2 bases; unmatched junction nucleotides: 7.

V is TRBV5-4 and J is TRBJ2-1; D not resolved. Germline V gives CDR1 SGHNT, CDR2 YYREEE (reference sequence). The CDR3 extends over 13 amino acids. Trimming stripped 2 bases from V and 7 bases from J, with 10 bases between. The CDR3 is CASSFPQENEQFF. In DNA form, the CDR3 reads TGTGCCAGCAGCTTCCCGCAGGAGAATGAGCAGTTCTTC.

J is TRBJ2-7 and V is TRBV5-1; weak D call: TRBD2 (5 bases). Trimming cost V 3 bases and J 0 bases, with 13 bases left between them. This CDR3 has 15 residues. Germline assignment: CDR1 SGHRS and CDR2 YFSETQ. This chain's CDR3 is CASSSDWVSSYEQYF. For the CDR3, the DNA is TGCGCCAGCAGCTCGGACTGGGTTAGCTCCTACGAGCAGTACTTC.

The rearrangement links TRBV2 to TRBJ2-4, with 7 bases identical to TRBD1. The CDR3 length is 12 residues. V lost 7 bases to trimming and J lost 15 bases; unmatched junction nucleotides: 12. Germline V gives CDR1 SNHLY, CDR2 FYNNEI. The CDR3 loop is CASTVSRGQGYF. The DNA of the CDR3 is TGTGCCAGCACCGTGTCAAGGGGGCAAGGGTACTTC.

The chain combines TRBV6-1 with TRBJ2-2; TRBD1 aligns across 10 bases. The CDR3 totals 18 residues. Trimming removed 4 bases from V and 0 bases from J; junction bases left unmatched: 8. Germline CDR1 and CDR2: MNHNS and SASEGT. CDR3 in DNA: TGTGCCAGCAGTGGTAACATAGGGACAGGGGCGAACACCGGGGAGCTGTTTTTT. Translating it yields CASSGNIGTGANTGELFF.

Of note for this clone: The sample has other DNA sequences that encode this CDR3 too. The chain employs TRBV11-2 and TRBJ2-7; tentative D call: TRBD1 (5 bases). V was trimmed by 1 base and J by 2 bases, leaving 9 bases between them. The CDR3 runs to 14 residues. Germline CDR1 reads SGHAT; CDR2 reads FQNNGV. The CDR3 here is CASSLVQGPYEQYF. CDR3 in DNA: TGTGCCAGCAGCTTAGTGCAGGGCCCCTACGAGCAGTACTTC.

V and J are TRBV30 and TRBJ2-1; D call uncertain. This CDR3 is built from 11 residues. V gave up 0 bases and J gave up 13 bases, with 10 bases separating them. Germline assignment: CDR1 GTSNPN and CDR2 SVGIG (reference sequence). Here the CDR3 DNA reads TGTGCCTGGAGTGTACGGGTAATTCAGTTCTTC. It translates to CAWSVRVIQFF.

The V call is TRBV6-1, the J call TRBJ1-6; D is unresolved. The CDR3 runs 12 residues. Trimming took 2 bases from V and 13 from J, leaving 9 bases between them. CDR1 MNHNS and CDR2 SASEGT come from the germline V gene. The CDR3 DNA reads as TGTGCCAGCAGTGAAACTTATCGGCCCCTCCACTTT. Translated: CASSETYRPLHF.

This chain links TRBV9 with TRBJ1-3; no clear D gene. CDR1 SGDLS and CDR2 YYNGEE come from the germline V gene. The CDR3 contains 14 residues. The V and J ends lost 4 bases and 0 bases respectively, with 8 bases between them. The CDR3 spells CASSLSSSGNTIYF. CDR3 DNA: TGTGCCAGCAGCCTGTCCAGCTCTGGAAACACCATATATTTT.

V usage is TRBV7-2 and J usage is TRBJ2-1, with TRBD2 matching over 9 bases. Germline CDR1 and CDR2: SGHTA and FQGNSA. The CDR3 is 17 residues long. The junction had 5 bases not matched to a gene; V was cut back by 2 bases and J by 0 bases. The CDR3 spells CASSLTASGTSYNEQFF. DNA for the CDR3: TGTGCCAGCAGCTTAACGGCTAGCGGGACCTCCTACAATGAGCAGTTCTTC.

CDR3 bases: TGTGCCAGCAGTTACGGGGGACAGGGGTCCTACGAGCAGTACTTC. It encodes CASSYGGQGSYEQYF. The rearrangement joins TRBV6-5 to TRBJ2-7, with 10 bases lining up with TRBD1. The CDR3 has 15 amino acids. Per the germline V gene, CDR1 is MNHEY and CDR2 is SVGAGI. Unmatched junction bases numbered 2, after V lost 2 bases and J lost 1 base.

The CDR3 sequence is CASNGDSGQPQHF. The CDR3 bases are TGTGCCAGCAATGGGGATAGTGGACAGCCCCAGCATTTT. The rearrangement uses TRBV2 and TRBJ1-5; D gene unclear. V lost 7 bases and J lost 7, with 14 bases in between. The length of the CDR3 is 13 residues. CDR1 is SNHLY and CDR2 is FYNNEI in the germline V gene.

J is TRBJ2-7 and V is TRBV11-2; D possibly uses TRBD1 or TRBD2 (5 bases each). V was trimmed by 7 bases and J by 0 bases, leaving 16 bases between them. The CDR3 is 15 residues long. The V gene's germline CDR1 is SGHAT and CDR2 FQNNGV. CDR3 nucleotides: TGTGCCAGCATCCTTAACCGGGACCACTCCTACGAGCAGTACTTC. Protein sequence: CASILNRDHSYEQYF.

V usage is TRBV29-1 and J usage is TRBJ1-2; TRBD1 might be the D (5 bases). Germline-derived CDR1 and CDR2 are SQVTM and ANQGSEA. Trimming left V 6 bases short and J 4 bases short, with 15 bases between. The CDR3 is 13 residues long. This CDR3 reads CSVSSGTSYGYTF. CDR3 nucleotide sequence: TGCAGCGTCTCATCCGGGACCTCCTATGGCTACACCTTC.

Comments on this clone: The same CDR3 also results from other DNA sequences found in this sample. The V call is TRBV30, the J call TRBJ2-3, with TRBD2 identical over 13 bases. From germline, CDR1 is GTSNPN and CDR2 SVGIG (reference sequence). The CDR3 consists of 14 residues. The V segment lost 5 bases and the J segment 1 base; nucleotides outside the gene matches: 0. The chain's CDR3 is CAWGLAGGTDTQYF. CDR3 DNA: TGTGCCTGGGGACTAGCGGGGGGCACAGATACGCAGTATTTT.

The CDR3 loop reads CASSFYRGPSYEQYF. The CDR3 DNA is TGTGCCAGCAGTTTTTACAGGGGGCCCTCCTACGAGCAGTACTTC. This chain connects TRBV27 to TRBJ2-7; 9 bases agree with TRBD1. Germline loops: CDR1 MNHEY, CDR2 SMNVEV (reference sequence). This CDR3 contains 15 residues. J gave up 0 bases and V 3 bases, and 3 bases lay outside the gene matches.

This chain connects TRBV11-2 to TRBJ2-3; 8 positions agree with TRBD2. This CDR3 comprises 16 residues. With 5 bases clipped from V and 2 bases from J, the junction kept 9 bases outside the gene matches. The V gene's germline CDR1 is SGHAT and CDR2 FQNNGV. This chain's CDR3 is CASSPGQREFTDTQYF. As DNA, the CDR3 is TGTGCCAGCAGCCCGGGCCAGCGGGAGTTCACAGATACGCAGTATTTT. Supplemented by reference TRBV11-2 and TRBJ2-3, the full variable domain reads EAGVAQSPRYKIIEKRQSVAFWCNPISGHATLYWYQQILGQGPKLLIQFQNNGVVDDSQLPKDRFSAERLKGVDSTLKIQPAKLEDSAVYLCASSPGQREFTDTQYFGPGTRLTVL.

V and J are TRBV30 and TRBJ1-2, with 7 bases lining up with TRBD1. CDR3 length: 14 amino acids. Trimming removed 2 bases from V and 4 bases from J; junction bases left unmatched: 7. Germline CDR1 is GTSNPN and CDR2 is SVGIG (reference sequence). The CDR3 region has the DNA TGTGCCTGGAGTCAGGGACAGACGAGCTATGGCTACACCTTC. This encodes CAWSQGQTSYGYTF.

The chain carries TRBV6-5 and TRBJ2-7; D remains ambiguous. The CDR3 covers 14 residues. The germline V gene has CDR1 MNHEY and CDR2 SVGAGI. V was clipped by 0 bases and J by 2 bases, with 8 bases between them. CDR3 bases: TGTGCCAGCAGTTACTCGACTCAAACCTACGAGCAGTACTTC. Translating gives CASSYSTQTYEQYF.

This chain links TRBV13 with TRBJ2-7, with a weak D call TRBD1 (5 bases). The CDR3 is 14 residues long. The germline V gene encodes CDR1 PRHDT and CDR2 FYEKMQ (reference sequence). The germline V and J ends were trimmed by 5 bases and 3 bases, with 14 bases remaining between them. The CDR3 here is CASSLYSGIYEQYF. The CDR3 nucleotides read TGTGCCAGCAGCCTATACTCAGGGATCTACGAGCAGTACTTC.